This entry lists 9 T cell receptor beta chains sequenced from one sample in a study of blood T cell repertoires in COVID-19. The protocol was immunoSEQ multiplex PCR, while the TCRdb copy is restricted to in-frame clones and leaves out a portion. The sample lists some 20,000 clones; roughly 77% were seen once. The sample was peripheral blood. The receptors derive from a man in his sixties with acute or convalescent COVID-19.

The chain uses TRBV27 and TRBJ2-5; 8 nucleotides agree with TRBD1. This CDR3 spans 15 amino acids. V shed 7 bases, J shed 2 bases, and the junction held 9 bases outside the gene matches. The germline gives CDR1 MNHEY, CDR2 SMNVEV (reference sequence). The CDR3 region has the DNA TGTGCCAGCAACGGACCCAGGGGGCCTCAAGAGACCCAGTACTTC. As protein: CASNGPRGPQETQYF.

This chain joins TRBV9 and TRBJ1-1, with TRBD1 as a possible D gene (6 bases). Germline V gene lookup returns CDR1 SGDLS and CDR2 YYNGEE. The length of the CDR3 is 12 residues. V gave up 3 bases and J gave up 9 bases, with 12 bases separating them. This CDR3 is CASSATQGKAFF. The CDR3 DNA reads TGTGCCAGCAGCGCTACACAGGGTAAAGCTTTCTTT. Combining the CDR3 with reference TRBV9 and TRBJ1-1 gives the whole variable domain DSGVTQTPKHLITATGQRVTLRCSPRSGDLSVYWYQQSLDQGLQFLIQYYNGEERAKGNILERFSAQQFPDLHSELNLSSLELGDSALYFCASSATQGKAFFGQGTRLTVV.

The chain employs TRBV7-9 and TRBJ2-1, with 16 bases aligning to TRBD2. The CDR3 runs to 15 residues. The V segment lost 5 bases and the J segment 16 bases; nucleotides outside the gene matches: 11. The germline gives CDR1 SEHNR, CDR2 FQNEAQ (reference sequence). The CDR3 nucleotides read TGTGCCAGCAGCCCTGGGACTAGCGGGGGGGAACTAGGATTCTTC. Translated: CASSPGTSGGELGFF.

The chain joins TRBV7-3 to TRBJ1-1; D remains ambiguous. The V gene lost 1 base and the J gene lost 5 bases, with 11 bases spanning the gap. The CDR3 length is 14 residues. The germline V gene has CDR1 SGHTA and CDR2 FQGTGA. The CDR3 sequence: CASSLIPGRTEAFF. The CDR3 DNA sequence: TGTGCCAGCAGCTTAATCCCGGGAAGGACTGAAGCTTTCTTT.

The V call is TRBV4-1, the J call TRBJ1-2, with D unresolved. The CDR3 contains 15 residues. V was trimmed by 1 base and J by 3 bases, leaving 12 bases between them. The germline V gene encodes CDR1 MGHRA and CDR2 YSYEKL. Here the CDR3 reads CASSQVPGGYYGYTF. The CDR3 region has the DNA TGCGCCAGCAGCCAAGTACCAGGAGGGTACTATGGCTACACCTTC.

The CDR3 region is CASSGSGTSPGELFF. CDR3 bases: TGTGCCAGCAGCGGTTCCGGGACTAGCCCCGGGGAGCTGTTTTTT. The rearrangement joins TRBV9 to TRBJ2-2; 9 bases line up with TRBD2. This CDR3 spans 15 amino acids. With V trimmed by 3 bases and J by 6 bases, 6 bases remained unmatched. CDR1 and CDR2 from the germline V gene are SGDLS and YYNGEE.

This chain connects TRBV5-8 to TRBJ1-3; D perhaps matches TRBD1 (6 bases). The CDR3 length is 15 residues. The V end lost 4 bases, the J end lost 1 base, and 12 bases lay between the germline ends. Germline V gene data show CDR1 as SGHTS and CDR2 as YDEGEE. The chain's CDR3 is CASSLYRVSGNTIYF. DNA for the CDR3: TGTGCCAGCAGCCTCTACAGGGTATCTGGAAACACCATATATTTT.

CDR3 sequence (DNA): TGTGCCAGCAGCTACAGGGAATCAGACACTGAAGCTTTCTTT. This gives the protein CASSYRESDTEAFF. The chain carries TRBV14 and TRBJ1-1; TRBD1 might be the D (6 bases). Germline values: CDR1 SGHDN, CDR2 FVKESK. Deletions cut 5 bases from V and 3 bases from J, with 13 bases between. This CDR3 is built from 14 residues.

This chain connects TRBV10-2 to TRBJ2-1, with D tentatively TRBD2 (6 bases). The CDR3 consists of 15 residues. The germline V and J ends were trimmed by 6 bases and 1 base, with 13 bases remaining between them. The V gene's germline CDR1 is WSHSY and CDR2 SAAADI. Written as DNA, the CDR3 is TGCGCCAGCAGGAAGGGCGGGGATTCCTACAATGAGCAGTTCTTC. Its translation is CASRKGGDSYNEQFF.